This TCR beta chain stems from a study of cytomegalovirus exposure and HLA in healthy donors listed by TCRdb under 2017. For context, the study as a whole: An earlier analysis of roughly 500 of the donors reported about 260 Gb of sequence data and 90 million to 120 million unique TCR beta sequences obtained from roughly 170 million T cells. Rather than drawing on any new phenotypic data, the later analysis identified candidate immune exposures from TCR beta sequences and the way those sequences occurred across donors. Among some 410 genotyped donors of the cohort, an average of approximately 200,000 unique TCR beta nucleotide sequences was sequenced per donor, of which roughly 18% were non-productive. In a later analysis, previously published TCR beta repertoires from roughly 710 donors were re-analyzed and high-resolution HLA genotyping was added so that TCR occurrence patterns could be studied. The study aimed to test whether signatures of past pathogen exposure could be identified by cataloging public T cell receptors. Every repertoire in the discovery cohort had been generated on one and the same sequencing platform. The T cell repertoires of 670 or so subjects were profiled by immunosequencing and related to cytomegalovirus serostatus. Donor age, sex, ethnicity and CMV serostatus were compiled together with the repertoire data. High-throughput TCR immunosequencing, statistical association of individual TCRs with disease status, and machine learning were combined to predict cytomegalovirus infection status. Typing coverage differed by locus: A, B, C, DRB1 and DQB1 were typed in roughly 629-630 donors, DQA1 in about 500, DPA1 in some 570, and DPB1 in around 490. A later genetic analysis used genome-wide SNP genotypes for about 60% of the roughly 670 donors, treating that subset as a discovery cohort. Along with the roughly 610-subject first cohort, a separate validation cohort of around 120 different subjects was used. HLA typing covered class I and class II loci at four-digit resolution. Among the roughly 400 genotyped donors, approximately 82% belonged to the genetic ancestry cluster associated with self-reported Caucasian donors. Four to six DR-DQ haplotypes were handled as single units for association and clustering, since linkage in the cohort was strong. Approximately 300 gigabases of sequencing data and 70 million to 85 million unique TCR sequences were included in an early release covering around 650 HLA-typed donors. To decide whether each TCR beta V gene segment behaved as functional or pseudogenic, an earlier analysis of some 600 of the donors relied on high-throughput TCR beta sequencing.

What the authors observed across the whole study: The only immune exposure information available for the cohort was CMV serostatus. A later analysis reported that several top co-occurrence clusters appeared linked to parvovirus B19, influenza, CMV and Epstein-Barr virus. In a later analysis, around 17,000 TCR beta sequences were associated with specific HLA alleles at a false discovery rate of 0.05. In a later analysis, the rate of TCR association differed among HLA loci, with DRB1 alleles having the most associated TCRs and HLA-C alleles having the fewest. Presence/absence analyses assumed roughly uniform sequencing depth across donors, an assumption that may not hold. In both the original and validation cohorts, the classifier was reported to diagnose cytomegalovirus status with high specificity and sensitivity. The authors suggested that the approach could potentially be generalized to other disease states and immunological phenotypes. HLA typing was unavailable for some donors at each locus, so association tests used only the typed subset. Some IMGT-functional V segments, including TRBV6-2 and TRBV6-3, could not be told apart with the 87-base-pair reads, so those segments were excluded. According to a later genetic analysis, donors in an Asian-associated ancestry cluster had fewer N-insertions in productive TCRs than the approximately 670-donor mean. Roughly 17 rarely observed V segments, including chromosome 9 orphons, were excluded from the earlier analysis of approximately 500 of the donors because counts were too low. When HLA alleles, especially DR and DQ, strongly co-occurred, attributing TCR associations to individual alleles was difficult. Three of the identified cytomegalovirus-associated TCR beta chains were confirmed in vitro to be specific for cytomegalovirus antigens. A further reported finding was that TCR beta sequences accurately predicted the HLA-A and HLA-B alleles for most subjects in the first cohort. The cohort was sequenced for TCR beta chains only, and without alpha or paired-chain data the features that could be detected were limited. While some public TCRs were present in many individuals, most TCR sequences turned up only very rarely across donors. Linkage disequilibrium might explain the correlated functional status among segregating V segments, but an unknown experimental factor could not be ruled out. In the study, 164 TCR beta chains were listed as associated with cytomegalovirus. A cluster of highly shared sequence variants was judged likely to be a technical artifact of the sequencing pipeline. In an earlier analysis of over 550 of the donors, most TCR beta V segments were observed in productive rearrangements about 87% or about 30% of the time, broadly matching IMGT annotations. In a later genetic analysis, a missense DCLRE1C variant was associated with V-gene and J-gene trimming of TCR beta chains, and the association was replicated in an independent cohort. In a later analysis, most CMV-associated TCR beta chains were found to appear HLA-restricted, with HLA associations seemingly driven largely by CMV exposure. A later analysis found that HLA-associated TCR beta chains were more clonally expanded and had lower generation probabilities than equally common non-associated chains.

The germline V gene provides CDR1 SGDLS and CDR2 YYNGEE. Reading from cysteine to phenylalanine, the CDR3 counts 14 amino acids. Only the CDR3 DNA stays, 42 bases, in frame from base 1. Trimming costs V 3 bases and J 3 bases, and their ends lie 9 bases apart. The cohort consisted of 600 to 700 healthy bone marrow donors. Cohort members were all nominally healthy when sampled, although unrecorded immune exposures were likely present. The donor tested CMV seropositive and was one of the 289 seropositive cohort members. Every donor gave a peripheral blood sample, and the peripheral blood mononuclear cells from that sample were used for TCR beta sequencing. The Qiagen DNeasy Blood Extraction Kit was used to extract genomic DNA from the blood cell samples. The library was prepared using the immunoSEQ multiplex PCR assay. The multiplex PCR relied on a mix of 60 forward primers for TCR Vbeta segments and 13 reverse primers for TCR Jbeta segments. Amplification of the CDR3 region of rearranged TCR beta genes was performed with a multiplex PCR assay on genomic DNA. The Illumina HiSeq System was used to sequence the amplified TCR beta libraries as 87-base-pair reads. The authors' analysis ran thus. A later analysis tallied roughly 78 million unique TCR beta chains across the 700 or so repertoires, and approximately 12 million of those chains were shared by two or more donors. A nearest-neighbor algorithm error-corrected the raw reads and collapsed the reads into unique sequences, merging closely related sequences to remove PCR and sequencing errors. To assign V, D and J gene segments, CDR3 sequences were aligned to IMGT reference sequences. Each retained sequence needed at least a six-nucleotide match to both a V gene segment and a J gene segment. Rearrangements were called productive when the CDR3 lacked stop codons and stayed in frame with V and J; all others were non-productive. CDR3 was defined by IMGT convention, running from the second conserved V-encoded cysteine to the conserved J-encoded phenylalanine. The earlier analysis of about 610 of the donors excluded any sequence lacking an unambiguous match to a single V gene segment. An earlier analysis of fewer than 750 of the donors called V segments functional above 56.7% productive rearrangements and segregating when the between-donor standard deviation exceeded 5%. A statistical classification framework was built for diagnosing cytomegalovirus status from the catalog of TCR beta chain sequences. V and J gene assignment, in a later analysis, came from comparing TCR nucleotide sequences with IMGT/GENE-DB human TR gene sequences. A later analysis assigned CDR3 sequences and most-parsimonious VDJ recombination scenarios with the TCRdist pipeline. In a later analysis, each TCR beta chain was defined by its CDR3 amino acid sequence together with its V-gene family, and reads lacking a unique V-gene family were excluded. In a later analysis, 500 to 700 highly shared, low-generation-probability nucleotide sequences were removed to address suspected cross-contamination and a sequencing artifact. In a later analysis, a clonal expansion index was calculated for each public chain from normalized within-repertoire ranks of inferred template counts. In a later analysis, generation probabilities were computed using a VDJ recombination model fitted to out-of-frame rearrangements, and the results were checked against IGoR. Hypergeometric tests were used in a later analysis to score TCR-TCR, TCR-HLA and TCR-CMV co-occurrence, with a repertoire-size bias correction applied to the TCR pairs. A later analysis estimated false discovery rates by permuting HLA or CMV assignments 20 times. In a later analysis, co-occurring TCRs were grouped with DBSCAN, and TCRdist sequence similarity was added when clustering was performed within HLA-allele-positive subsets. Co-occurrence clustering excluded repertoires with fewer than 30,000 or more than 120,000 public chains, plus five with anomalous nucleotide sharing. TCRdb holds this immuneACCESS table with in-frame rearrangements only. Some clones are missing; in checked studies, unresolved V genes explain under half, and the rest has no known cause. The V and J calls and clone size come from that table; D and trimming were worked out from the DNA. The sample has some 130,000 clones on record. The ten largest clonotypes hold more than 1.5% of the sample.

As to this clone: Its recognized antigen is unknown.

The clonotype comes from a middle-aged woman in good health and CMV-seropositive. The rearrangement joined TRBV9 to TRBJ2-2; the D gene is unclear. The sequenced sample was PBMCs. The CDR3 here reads CASSGPRDTGELFF. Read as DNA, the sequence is TGTGCCAGCAGCGGGCCCCGGGACACCGGGGAGCTGTTTTTT.